One sample yielded the 5 T cell receptor beta chains listed below, sequenced in a study of blood T cells in healthy people across ages. A second PCR, run for roughly 7 to 12 cycles, used a sample-barcoded 5' primer plus a J-beta primer mix. MiXCR, run by TCRdb on the 5' RACE reads, gives a single entry per CDR3 protein. Of about 1 million distinct CDR3 sequences listed, 25% are singletons. This same sample was also part of a study on T cells of mothers and their children.

Material: blood. The receptor source for this set is a girl aged 2-10 years in good health.

This chain joins TRBV6-2 or TRBV6-3 and TRBJ1-2; D is possibly TRBD1 (5 bases). The germline V and J ends were trimmed by 2 bases and 8 bases, with 9 bases remaining between them. The CDR3 runs to 12 residues. CDR1 and CDR2 (germline): MNHEY, SVGEGT. The CDR3 DNA reads as TGTGCCAGCAGTTACGGGACTATGGGCTACACCTTC. This gives the protein CASSYGTMGYTF.

This chain joins TRBV20-1 and TRBJ2-7; D is perhaps TRBD1 (6 bases). The V and J ends lost 5 bases and 7 bases respectively, with 12 bases between them. CDR1 and CDR2 from the germline V gene are DFQATT and SNEGSKA (reference sequence). The CDR3 is 11 amino acids. CDR3 DNA: TGCAGTGCTGGTTGGGGGCCTGAGCAGTACTTC. Translation: CSAGWGPEQYF.

The gene calls are TRBV4-1 and TRBJ2-7, with D unclear. CDR1 and CDR2 (germline): MGHRA, YSYEKL. The CDR3 is 14 amino acids. V was pared by 1 base and J by 7 bases, with 14 bases between. The DNA for the CDR3 is TGCGCCAGCAGCCAAGGGTACGGCCACTGGGAGCAGTACTTC. It codes for CASSQGYGHWEQYF.

This clonotype was detected only a few times. The rearrangement uses TRBV20-1 and TRBJ2-1, with TRBD2 identical over 9 bases. The CDR3 is 15 amino acids. V lost 4 bases, J lost 1 base, and 5 bases stayed unmatched. The V gene's germline CDR1 is DFQATT and CDR2 SNEGSKA (reference sequence). The CDR3 reads CSATLTSGSYNEQFF. As DNA, the CDR3 is TGCAGTGCTACCCTTACTAGCGGGTCCTACAATGAGCAGTTCTTC.

The rearrangement joins TRBV19 to TRBJ2-5, with 7 bases that match TRBD1. The CDR3 spans 12 residues. Losses at the gene ends were 10 bases for V and 1 base for J; bases not matched to a gene: 3. The germline gives CDR1 LNHDA, CDR2 SQIVND (reference sequence). In nucleotides, the CDR3 is TGTGCCACCGGGACAGTCCAAGAGACCCAGTACTTC. It codes for CATGTVQETQYF.